This entry features one T cell receptor beta chain sequence. This clonotype came up many times. Its antigen specificity is not known. Per-nucleotide qualities are absent, and no much larger clonotype sits a single base away. The CDR3 goes from the cysteine to the phenylalanine over 16 residues. CDR3 DNA is the only sequence kept; it has 48 bases, read in frame from the first base. Cut back by 5 bases and 3 bases, the V and J ends lie 14 bases apart. Via the germline V gene, CDR1 is SGHVS and CDR2 FQNEAQ. Amplification of TCR beta CDR3 regions was carried out from RNA transcripts. A first-round RT-PCR of the TCR CDR3 used the HTBI primer set with the Qiagen OneStep RT-PCR kit. Libraries were constructed in a second round of multiplex PCR, after which size selection and purification were carried out. Sequencing of the libraries was done on an Illumina HiSeq2000 using paired-end 100 bp reads. The published analysis was carried out like this. SOAPnuke was used to process the raw data, with reads discarded if the reads contained adapters or uncalled bases, had a mean Phred below 15, or lacked an exact constant-primer or identifier match. High-quality paired reads were merged with COPE v1.2.5, and unique nucleotide sequences were defined as clonotypes. MiTCR v1.1 was used to align clonotypes to the IMGT TRBV, TRBD and TRBJ reference segments. The analysis included only V-J combinations with a frequency above 0.0001, which together covered roughly 99% of the repertoires. A TCS score was defined as the ratio between F50 (clonal expansion) and ExV (chaos), using BLOSUM62-based TCRdist between CDR3 peptides within each V-J. Welch's t-statistics and random forest reduced approximately 520 V-J features to 10 to 15, which were used in a naive Bayes classifier (R e1071). TCRdb trimmed public reads at Q25 via fastp, called clones via MiXCR and kept in-frame beta chains. Each record represents a unique CDR3 protein, reported with the most common genes and DNA among its rows. TCRdb, not the original authors, processed these V and J calls. The sample table holds about 700,000 distinct CDR3 sequences, of which 11% to 15% were seen once. Together, the top ten hold roughly 10% of the sample.

Stable Graves' hyperthyroidism was defined as the absence of progression to ophthalmopathy over 18 months of follow-up. Hyperthyroidism patients were aged 18 to 65 years and newly diagnosed, with disease duration of less than 2 months. The study excluded patients with uncontrolled infections, other autoimmune diseases, pregnancy or lactation. Diagnoses relied on clinical symptoms, serum thyroxine and TRAb, thyroid ultrasound and orbital computed tomography. PBMCs were separated from under 11 ml of fresh peripheral blood using Ficoll-Paque density gradient centrifugation. Total RNA was extracted with Trizol reagent, and quality was checked on an Agilent 2100 Bioanalyzer. These data originate in a study of T cells in Graves' hyperthyroidism and ophthalmopathy (dated by TCRdb to about 2019). Concerning the study at large: Peripheral blood samples were taken at the time of initial diagnosis, prior to any treatment. To identify TCR V-J signatures that set the groups apart, the researchers used a discovery cohort of 100 or so patients, made up of 43 with Graves' ophthalmopathy and some 55 with stable Graves' hyperthyroidism. In addition, the study compared T-cell repertoires in thyroid tissue and in blood from over 5 Graves' hyperthyroidism patients. The paper reports TCR Vbeta CDR3 sequencing of some 140 peripheral blood samples: fewer than 50 ophthalmopathy, fewer than 80 hyperthyroidism and about 17 progressor patients. Prospective prediction of ophthalmopathy was tested in an independent validation cohort consisting of about 19 hyperthyroidism patients and around 16 patients who later progressed to ophthalmopathy. After sampling, hyperthyroidism patients received methimazole starting at 30 mg daily, and ophthalmopathy patients received high-dose intravenous methylprednisolone. The approximately 100 discovery patients were randomly split 7:3 into training and test sets. Paper-wide results and their limitations: Blood samples also contained most of the expanded thyroid clonotypes (frequency above 0.001), which suggests that blood repertoires may reflect thyroid immune responses. In validation, the model predicted progression to ophthalmopathy with approximately 69% sensitivity and approximately 74% specificity, a median of 6.5 months before onset. A model built on a 13 V-J signature distinguished ophthalmopathy from stable hyperthyroidism, reaching over 85% sensitivity and about 81% specificity in cross-validation and 80%/75% in testing. No statistical method was used to set the sample size in advance, and investigators knew the group allocation.

Here the chain combines TRBV7-8 and TRBJ1-6, with a weak D call of TRBD1 (5 bases match). The sample comprised blood. The TCR sequence derives from a woman younger than 30 with Graves' hyperthyroidism. CDR3 sequence: CASSIRDRVYNSPLHF. The DNA sequence is TGTGCCAGCAGCATCCGGGACCGAGTCTATAATTCACCCCTCCACTTT.